Following are 6 T cell receptor beta chains from one sample sequenced in a study of T-cell reconstitution after alpha-beta-depleted transplantation in children. A TCRbeta library incorporating unique molecular identifiers was prepared. Via MiXCR, TCRdb re-called the PCR reads, giving one row per CDR3 protein. Counted here are 450,000 to 550,000 distinct CDR3 sequences, 10% to 12% occurring once; the ten biggest clones make up around 13%. Sequenced material: PBMCs, mostly from graft donor cells, taken 180 days after TCRalphabeta/CD19-depleted stem cell transplant. The receptors derive from a female patient aged 2-10 years who had a stem cell transplant for aplastic anemia, so the T cells may come from the graft donor.

This clonotype turned up a few times. The rearrangement uses TRBV18 and TRBJ1-2, with D possibly TRBD1 on 5 matching bases. Germline CDR1 reads KGHSH; CDR2 reads LQKENI. The ends were cut back, 3 bases at V and 5 bases at J, with 19 bases in the middle. The CDR3 contains 16 residues. CDR3 nucleotide sequence: TGTGCCAGCTCACCCACTACTAATATCTGGGGGTATGGCTACACCTTC. Encoded protein: CASSPTTNIWGYGYTF.

This clonotype occurred a few times. The rearrangement uses TRBV9 and TRBJ1-3, with 7 bases identical to TRBD1. The CDR3 runs to 15 residues. Germline trimming cut 0 bases from V and 3 bases from J; bases unmatched to any gene: 3. The germline V gene encodes CDR1 SGDLS and CDR2 YYNGEE. The CDR3 coding sequence is TGTGCCAGCAGCGTAGAGGGGGCGCGTGGAAACACCATATATTTT. It yields the protein CASSVEGARGNTIYF.

The V call is TRBV6-5, the J call TRBJ1-6; a possible D gene is TRBD1 (6 bases). The CDR3 extends over 15 amino acids. The germline V gene has CDR1 MNHEY and CDR2 SVGAGI. Trimming left V 0 bases short and J 6 bases short, with 9 bases between. CDR3 nucleotides: TGTGCCAGCAGTTACTCGAGGGGGACTAATTCACCCCTCCACTTT. Translation gives CASSYSRGTNSPLHF.

This clonotype came up a few times. The V gene is TRBV6-5, the J gene TRBJ2-2; possibly TRBD1 for D (5 bases). CDR3 size: 15 residues. Trimming stripped 3 bases from V and 5 bases from J, with 13 bases between. CDR1 is MNHEY and CDR2 is SVGAGI in the germline V gene. CDR3 residues: CASSYQARVTGELFF. The CDR3 DNA follows: TGTGCCAGCAGTTATCAGGCCAGGGTGACCGGGGAGCTGTTTTTT.

The rearrangement uses TRBV28 and TRBJ2-7; D not certain. The ends were cut back, 6 bases at V and 5 bases at J, with 8 bases in the middle. Germline V gene sequence: CDR1 MDHEN, CDR2 SYDVKM. The CDR3 has 11 residues. The CDR3 region is CASRRYHEQYV. CDR3 bases: TGTGCCAGCAGGCGGTACCACGAGCAGTACGTC.

CDR3 DNA: TGCGCCAGCAGCCAAGAACAGGGGAGAGGGACCCAGTACTTC. Its protein product is CASSQEQGRGTQYF. The chain combines TRBV4-3 with TRBJ2-5; 7 bases line up with TRBD1. Germline CDR1 and CDR2: LGHNA and YSLEER. The CDR3 runs 14 residues. V dropped 0 bases and J dropped 7; count of bases not matched to a gene: 5.